Described below is a single TCR beta chain sequence and its context. Its antigen is unknown. No qualities accompany the bases; no much larger clone lies one base away. The library came from the immunoSEQ multiplex PCR assay. For most patients, genomic DNA was isolated with the Qiagen DNeasy Blood and Tissue Kit and sent frozen to Adaptive Biotechnologies for TCR sequencing. For most patients, genomic DNA was subjected to high-throughput TCR-beta CDR3 sequencing by Adaptive Biotechnologies. The study's processing was this. TCR sequencing data for roughly 17 patients were retrieved from Adaptive's ImmunoSEQ software; a few other patients were processed with MiXCR and VDJtools. CD4 versus CD8 sorting errors were corrected by removing sequences found in both subsets at a frequency ratio below 5:1. CDR3 nucleotide sequences shared by donor and recipient were removed because the origin of these sequences could not be assigned. To count as alloreactive, a clone needed at least 2-fold expansion over unstimulated cells and a minimum CFSE-low frequency of 0.002% (template counts) or 0.001% (read counts). Clones were considered mappable if detected in sequenced pre-transplant spleen, lymph node, or MLR CFSE-low populations of the donor or recipient. Cumulative frequency of alloreactive clones was calculated as a percentage of all sequences weighted by copy number. The table comes from immuneACCESS by way of TCRdb, which keeps in-frame sequences with V and J called. Part of the clones is missing from these tables; in studies checked, under half for an unresolved V gene and the rest for unknown reasons. V and J calls and clone size are copied from that table; D and trimming were computed from the DNA. The sample table holds tens of thousands of clones, of which approximately 95% were seen once. Around 0.23% of the sample belongs to the ten largest clones.

This sample is drawn from a study of graft-versus-host responses after intestinal transplantation (dated by TCRdb to the early 2020s). Looking at the study overall: The transplants that recipients got were multivisceral, liver-intestinal, or isolated intestinal. Every recipient was given anti-thymocyte globulin induction, followed by around three years of maintenance tacrolimus and steroids. After intestinal transplantation, graft-versus-host and host-versus-graft alloreactive T cell clones were followed in the graft, circulation and bone marrow using bulk TCR-beta CDR3 sequencing. To identify alloreactive clones, pre-transplant mixed lymphocyte reaction products were sequenced and then compared with unstimulated pre-transplant donor and recipient T cells. A cohort of 24 intestinal transplant recipients, including one retransplant, was enrolled, and a few patients lacking pretransplant specimens were excluded. A peak of at least 4% donor T cells among recipient peripheral blood mononuclear cells was the definition used for donor T cell macrochimerism. Instead of going to the commercial service, samples from a few later patients were sequenced in-house on an Illumina MiSeq and processed with MiXCR. The study at large found these results: GvH clones were detected in recipient bone marrow, and some of these GvH clones were observed earlier in ileal mucosa or blood, consistent with an intestinal mucosal origin. In patients with donor T cell macrochimerism, the allografts had high GvH to HvG T cell clonal ratios. The conclusions were limited by the relatively low number and heterogeneity of the intestinal transplant patients. Early after transplant, peak levels of circulating GvH clones were found to be associated with declines in HvG clones.

CDR1 is given as MNHEY and CDR2 as SMNVEV, both from the germline V gene (reference sequence). V is cut by 7 bases and J by 5 bases, and the space between the germline ends is 15 bases. The CDR3 starts with the cysteine, ends with the phenylalanine, and has 13 residues. The only DNA kept is the CDR3, 39 bases in frame from the first base. Per the publication, the time point label means: cells obtained before transplantation from donor or recipient. CD3+CD4+ and CD3+CD8+ populations were FACS-sorted from unstimulated pre-transplant donor and recipient cells taken from spleen or lymph nodes. Recombination linked TRBV27 to TRBJ2-7, and the D gene may be TRBD2, 7 bases matching. The origin of this receptor is a human donor who was the organ donor for an intestinal transplant. Specimen: unstimulated CD8+ T cells sorted from spleen or lymph node cells, collected before transplant. The bases are TGTGCCAGCACCCTCGCGGGGGCAGACGAGCAGTACTTC. Its protein product is CASTLAGADEQYF.